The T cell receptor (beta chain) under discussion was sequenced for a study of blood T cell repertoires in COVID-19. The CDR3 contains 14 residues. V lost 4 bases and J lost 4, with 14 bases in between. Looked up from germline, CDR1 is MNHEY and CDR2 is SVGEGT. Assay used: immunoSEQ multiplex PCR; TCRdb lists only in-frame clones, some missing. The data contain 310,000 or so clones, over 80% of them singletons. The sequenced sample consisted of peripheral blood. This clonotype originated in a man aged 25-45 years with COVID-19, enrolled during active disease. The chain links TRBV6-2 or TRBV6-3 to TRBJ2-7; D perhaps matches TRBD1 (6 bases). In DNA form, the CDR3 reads TGTGCCAGCAGTTCCCCCAGGACAGAGTACGAGCAGTACTTC. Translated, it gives CASSSPRTEYEQYF.